The 28 T cell receptor beta chains below come from one sample, sequenced in a study of blood T cell repertoires in COVID-19. Libraries were prepared by immunoSEQ multiplex PCR; TCRdb keeps only in-frame clonotypes and omits some of them. The table includes 140,000 to 150,000 clones, 88% detected once. Input material: peripheral blood. Receptors originate from a human donor in a cohort sampled during active COVID-19.

The genes are TRBV6-4 and TRBJ2-3; 10 bases line up with TRBD2. In germline, CDR1 is MRHNA, CDR2 SNTAGT. The CDR3 runs to 15 residues. V lost 3 bases, J lost 2 bases, and 2 bases stayed unmatched. The CDR3 is CASSESGGATDTQYF. The DNA for the CDR3 is TGTGCCAGCAGTGAAAGCGGGGGGGCCACAGATACGCAGTATTTT.

The chain has TRBV7-6 and TRBJ1-4; D call uncertain. Germline V lookup: CDR1 SGHVS, CDR2 FNYEAQ. The CDR3 totals 15 residues. The ends were cut back, 5 bases at V and 0 bases at J, with 10 bases in the middle. The CDR3 loop is CASSVQSATNEKLFF. The CDR3 DNA reads as TGTGCCAGCAGCGTACAGTCCGCAACTAATGAAAAACTGTTTTTT.

The J gene is TRBJ1-6, the V gene TRBV15, with D tentatively TRBD1 (5 bases). V was pared by 3 bases and J by 7 bases, with 13 bases between. The CDR3 spans 15 residues. CDR1 is LNHNV and CDR2 is YYDKDF in the germline V gene (reference sequence). In nucleotides, the CDR3 is TGTGCCACCAGCAGTTCCGGGACTATAAATTCACCCCTCCACTTT. It encodes CATSSSGTINSPLHF.

This chain links TRBV7-8 with TRBJ1-6; unclear D gene. Between the trimmed V and J ends, which lost 1 base and 9 bases, there was a span of 7 bases. The CDR3 is 13 amino acids. Germline V lookup: CDR1 SGHVS, CDR2 FQNEAQ. The CDR3 sequence: CASSLGRVSPLHF. As DNA, the CDR3 is TGTGCCAGCAGCTTAGGTCGGGTTTCACCCCTCCACTTT.

V is TRBV7-9 and J is TRBJ1-2; D is uncertain. The germline gives CDR1 SEHNR, CDR2 FQNEAQ (reference sequence). This CDR3 is built from 14 residues. Trimming removed 7 bases from V and 7 bases from J, with 19 bases in between. The CDR3 protein is CASTLPVAGSGYTF. CDR3 sequence (DNA): TGTGCCAGCACCCTCCCGGTTGCAGGAAGTGGCTACACCTTC.

V gene TRBV9 combines with J gene TRBJ1-3; D may be TRBD1 (6 bases). V dropped 4 bases and J dropped 2 bases, with 16 bases sitting between them. The germline V gene has CDR1 SGDLS and CDR2 YYNGEE. The CDR3 spans 16 residues. For the CDR3, the DNA is TGTGCCAGCAGCCCCACTGGGGGCGCAACTGGAAACACCATATATTTT. Protein product: CASSPTGGATGNTIYF. Complete variable domain (other parts from reference TRBV9 and TRBJ1-3): DSGVTQTPKHLITATGQRVTLRCSPRSGDLSVYWYQQSLDQGLQFLIQYYNGEERAKGNILERFSAQQFPDLHSELNLSSLELGDSALYFCASSPTGGATGNTIYFGEGSWLTVV.

This chain uses TRBV5-1 with TRBJ2-7, with TRBD2 matching over 8 bases. V trimming: 4 bases; J trimming: 7 bases; junction bases outside the gene matches: 7. This CDR3 comprises 13 residues. Germline CDR1 SGHRS, CDR2 YFSETQ. For the CDR3, the DNA is TGCGCCAGCAGCGCAGCGGGAGTAGGTGAGCAGTACTTC. Amino acids: CASSAAGVGEQYF.

The gene calls are TRBV19 and TRBJ2-3, with 7 bases matching TRBD2. Germline V gene data show CDR1 as LNHDA and CDR2 as SQIVND (reference sequence). The ends lost 6 bases at V and 2 bases at J; junction bases unmatched: 5. The CDR3 is 14 amino acids. The CDR3 is CASRSSGNTDTQYF. The CDR3 nucleotides are TGTGCCAGTAGGTCTAGCGGCAACACAGATACGCAGTATTTT.

This clone was observed a few times. This chain connects TRBV7-9 to TRBJ2-5, with 9 bases identical to TRBD1. Losses at the gene ends were 5 bases for V and 5 bases for J; bases not matched to a gene: 9. The germline V gene has CDR1 SEHNR and CDR2 FQNEAQ (reference sequence). The CDR3 is 15 residues long. The CDR3 region has the DNA TGTGCCAGCAGCACACCGACAGGGGGAGGGGAGACCCAGTACTTC. Translation gives CASSTPTGGGETQYF. The full variable domain, in which reference TRBV7-9 and TRBJ2-5 provide the parts outside the CDR3, is DTGVSQNPRHKITKRGQNVTFRCDPISEHNRLYWYRQTLGQGPEFLTYFQNEAQLEKSRLLSDRFSAERPKGSFSTLEIQRTEQGDSAMYLCASSTPTGGGETQYFGPGTRLLVL.

This sequence joins TRBV6-2 or TRBV6-3 and TRBJ1-2, with D unresolved. Germline CDR1 MNHEY, CDR2 SVGEGT. The CDR3 has 12 residues. The V gene lost 6 bases and the J gene lost 4 bases, with 9 bases spanning the gap. CDR3 in DNA: TGTGCCAGCAGCTCTGACACCTATGGCTACACCTTC. Its protein product is CASSSDTYGYTF.

CDR3 residues: CAISERPGDYEQYF. CDR3 bases: TGTGCCATCAGTGAGCGGCCAGGGGATTACGAGCAGTACTTC. This rearrangement joins TRBV10-3 to TRBJ2-7; D perhaps matches TRBD1 (6 bases). Germline CDR1 reads ENHRY; CDR2 reads SYGVKD. The V gene lost 2 bases and the J gene lost 4 bases, with 12 bases spanning the gap. The CDR3 loop spans 14 amino acids.

The chain has TRBV7-2 and TRBJ1-4, with D uncertain. The CDR3 covers 16 residues. Trimming removed 1 base from V and 5 bases from J, with 14 bases in between. Germline lookup yields CDR1 SGHTA and CDR2 FQGNSA. The CDR3 nucleotides read TGTGCCAGCAGCTTAGAATCCCCGGGTTCCAATGAAAAACTGTTTTTT. Amino acids: CASSLESPGSNEKLFF.

This clone was counted only a few times. The CDR3 DNA reads TGTGCCAGTAGTTGGAACAGGGAAGGTTCATCACCCCTCCACTTT. This encodes CASSWNREGSSPLHF. The chain couples TRBV19 to TRBJ1-6; D perhaps matches TRBD1 (6 bases). Germline V lookup: CDR1 LNHDA, CDR2 SQIVND (reference sequence). The CDR3 is 15 amino acids. V gave up 5 bases and J gave up 10 bases, with 18 bases separating them.

A few counts support this clone. The CDR3 nucleotides are TGTGCCAGCAGCTTAGGACAGGGGAATGAGCAGTTCTTC. Its translation is CASSLGQGNEQFF. The chain couples TRBV7-2 to TRBJ2-1; TRBD1 aligns across 8 bases. Unmatched junction bases numbered 0, after V lost 1 base and J lost 7 bases. The CDR3 extends over 13 amino acids. Germline CDR1 reads SGHTA; CDR2 reads FQGNSA.

V gene TRBV9 combines with J gene TRBJ2-1; D is possibly TRBD2 (5 bases). Germline V gene data show CDR1 as SGDLS and CDR2 as YYNGEE. V gave up 1 base and J gave up 4 bases, with 9 bases separating them. The CDR3 sequence is 14 residues long. CDR3 DNA sequence: TGTGCCAGCAGCGTAAATCCGGGGTACAATGAGCAGTTCTTC. This gives the protein CASSVNPGYNEQFF. The full variable domain, rest sourced from reference TRBV9 and TRBJ2-1, is DSGVTQTPKHLITATGQRVTLRCSPRSGDLSVYWYQQSLDQGLQFLIQYYNGEERAKGNILERFSAQQFPDLHSELNLSSLELGDSALYFCASSVNPGYNEQFFGPGTRLTVL.

The chain couples TRBV2 to TRBJ2-1; 9 positions agree with TRBD2. This CDR3 spans 15 amino acids. Germline CDR1 and CDR2: SNHLY and FYNNEI. V lost 2 bases and J lost 7; bases outside the gene matches: 6. This CDR3 is CASSESVAGVNEQFF. Here the CDR3 DNA reads TGTGCCAGCAGTGAAAGCGTAGCGGGAGTTAATGAGCAGTTCTTC. The full variable domain, its missing parts supplied by reference TRBV2 and TRBJ2-1, is EPEVTQTPSHQVTQMGQEVILRCVPISNHLYFYWYRQILGQKVEFLVSFYNNEISEKSEIFDDQFSVERPDGSNFTLKIRSTKLEDSAMYFCASSESVAGVNEQFFGPGTRLTVL.

This clone was seen a few times. The gene calls are TRBV5-5 and TRBJ2-7; 9 nucleotides line up with TRBD1. This CDR3 spans 15 amino acids. Per the germline V gene, CDR1 is SGHKS and CDR2 is YYEKEE (reference sequence). With 4 bases clipped from V and 1 base from J, the junction kept 6 bases outside the gene matches. In DNA form, the CDR3 reads TGTGCCAGCAGCACAGGACAGGGGATATCCTACGAGCAGTACTTC. Translated, it gives CASSTGQGISYEQYF.

V gene TRBV18 combines with J gene TRBJ2-3, with a tentative D call TRBD1 (6 bases). Germline values: CDR1 KGHSH, CDR2 LQKENI. V lost 2 bases and J lost 3, with 15 bases in between. The CDR3 consists of 16 residues. CDR3 nucleotides: TGTGCCAGCTCACCAGACAGGCCCCCAATTACAGATACGCAGTATTTT. The encoded protein is CASSPDRPPITDTQYF. Full variable domain (missing parts from reference TRBV18 and TRBJ2-3): NAGVMQNPRHLVRRRGQEARLRCSPMKGHSHVYWYRQLPEEGLKFMVYLQKENIIDESGMPKERFSAEFPKEGPSILRIQQVVRGDSAAYFCASSPDRPPITDTQYFGPGTRLTVL.

This chain uses TRBV5-4 with TRBJ1-2, with a possible D match to TRBD1 (5 bases). The length of the CDR3 is 14 residues. V dropped 3 bases and J dropped 9 bases, with 18 bases sitting between them. Germline values: CDR1 SGHNT, CDR2 YYREEE (reference sequence). CDR3: CASSSDRSYVSYTF. CDR3 nucleotide sequence: TGTGCCAGCAGCTCAGACAGATCCTATGTAAGCTACACCTTC.

The CDR3 sequence is CASSLSGGSSGNTIYF. In DNA form, the CDR3 reads TGCGCCAGCAGCTTGAGTGGCGGAAGCTCTGGAAACACCATATATTTT. The chain is built from TRBV5-1 and TRBJ1-3; D not certain. CDR1 is SGHRS, CDR2 YFSETQ, per germline. The CDR3 runs to 16 residues. V lost 1 base to trimming and J lost 0 bases, with 11 bases between them. The variable domain in full, completed from reference TRBV5-1 and TRBJ1-3, reads KAGVTQTPRYLIKTRGQQVTLSCSPISGHRSVSWYQQTPGQGLQFLFEYFSETQRNKGNFPGRFSGRQFSNSRSEMNVSTLELGDSALYLCASSLSGGSSGNTIYFGEGSWLTVV.

The chain recombines TRBV6-5 with TRBJ1-2, with 7 positions matching TRBD1. The length of the CDR3 is 14 residues. From germline, CDR1 is MNHEY and CDR2 SVGAGI. With V trimmed by 7 bases and J by 4 bases, 9 bases remained unmatched. DNA of the CDR3: TGTGCCAGCATTCCGACAGGGTTCCTCTATGGCTACACCTTC. This gives the protein CASIPTGFLYGYTF.

The J gene is TRBJ1-1, the V gene TRBV20-1; D remains ambiguous. The CDR3 spans 11 residues. V shed 6 bases and J shed 7 bases, with 12 bases lying between them. Germline-derived CDR1 and CDR2 are DFQATT and SNEGSKA (reference sequence). The CDR3 sequence is CSALTEYEAFF. CDR3 DNA sequence: TGCAGTGCCCTGACGGAGTATGAAGCTTTCTTT.

The chain recombines TRBV28 with TRBJ1-5; 10 nucleotides line up with TRBD1. Germline-derived CDR1 and CDR2 are MDHEN and SYDVKM. The length of the CDR3 is 16 residues. Losses at the gene ends were 5 bases for V and 1 base for J; bases not matched to a gene: 5. Written as DNA, the CDR3 is TGTGCCAGCAGTCCAAGGGACAGGGGAAGCAATCAGCCCCAGCATTTT. It encodes CASSPRDRGSNQPQHF.

The rearrangement uses TRBV9 and TRBJ2-3; 8 bases match TRBD2. This CDR3 contains 16 residues. The V gene end was trimmed by 0 bases and the J gene end by 6 bases; junction bases not matched to a gene: 9. CDR1 and CDR2 (germline): SGDLS, YYNGEE. The CDR3 loop is CASSVEVAGGVDTQYF. CDR3 nucleotide sequence: TGTGCCAGCAGCGTAGAGGTTGCGGGAGGTGTGGATACGCAGTATTTT. Supplemented by reference TRBV9 and TRBJ2-3, the full variable domain reads DSGVTQTPKHLITATGQRVTLRCSPRSGDLSVYWYQQSLDQGLQFLIQYYNGEERAKGNILERFSAQQFPDLHSELNLSSLELGDSALYFCASSVEVAGGVDTQYFGPGTRLTVL.

The gene calls are TRBV7-9 and TRBJ1-2; D might be TRBD1 (5 bases). V lost 4 bases and J 6 bases, leaving 18 bases between the germline ends. The CDR3 covers 15 residues. Germline-derived CDR1 and CDR2 are SEHNR and FQNEAQ (reference sequence). The CDR3 DNA follows: TGTGCCAGCAGCTCCGGACAAGGAAGCAGGGATGGCTACACCTTC. This sequence encodes CASSSGQGSRDGYTF.

This chain joins TRBV5-1 and TRBJ2-1; tentative D call: TRBD2 (6 bases). Trimming took off 1 base at V and 4 bases at J, with 12 bases between the two ends. Germline V gene sequence: CDR1 SGHRS, CDR2 YFSETQ. CDR3 length: 15 amino acids. The CDR3 DNA reads TGCGCCAGCAGCTTGCTAGCGAGAGCGTACAATGAGCAGTTCTTC. It is translated as CASSLLARAYNEQFF. The full variable domain, with the rest looked up from reference TRBV5-1 and TRBJ2-1, is KAGVTQTPRYLIKTRGQQVTLSCSPISGHRSVSWYQQTPGQGLQFLFEYFSETQRNKGNFPGRFSGRQFSNSRSEMNVSTLELGDSALYLCASSLLARAYNEQFFGPGTRLTVL.

The chain joins TRBV5-5 to TRBJ1-5; D is possibly TRBD1 (6 bases). From germline, CDR1 is SGHKS and CDR2 YYEKEE (reference sequence). Trimming shortened V by 1 base and J by 1 base, and 9 bases separated the two germline ends. CDR3 size: 15 residues. The CDR3, as DNA: TGTGCCAGCAGCTTGCTGGGGGCGAGCAATCAGCCCCAGCATTTT. Translation: CASSLLGASNQPQHF.

The chain is built from TRBV5-5 and TRBJ2-7; D might be TRBD2 (5 bases). Trimming stripped 4 bases from V and 1 base from J, with 15 bases between. The CDR3 consists of 15 residues. Per germline, CDR1 SGHKS and CDR2 YYEKEE (reference sequence). The CDR3 sequence is CASSLTRPGSYEQYF. The CDR3 DNA follows: TGTGCCAGCAGCCTAACCCGACCGGGATCCTACGAGCAGTACTTC.